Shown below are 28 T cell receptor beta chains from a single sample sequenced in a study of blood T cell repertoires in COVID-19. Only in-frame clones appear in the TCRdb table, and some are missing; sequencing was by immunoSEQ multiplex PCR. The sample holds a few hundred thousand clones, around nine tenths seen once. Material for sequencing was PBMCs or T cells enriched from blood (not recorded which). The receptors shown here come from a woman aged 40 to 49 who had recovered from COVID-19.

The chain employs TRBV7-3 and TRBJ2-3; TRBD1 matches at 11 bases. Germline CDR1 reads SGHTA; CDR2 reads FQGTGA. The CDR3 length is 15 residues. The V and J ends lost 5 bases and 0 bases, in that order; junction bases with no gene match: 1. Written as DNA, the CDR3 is TGTGCCAGCAGCCGGACAGGGGGCAGCACAGATACGCAGTATTTT. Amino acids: CASSRTGGSTDTQYF. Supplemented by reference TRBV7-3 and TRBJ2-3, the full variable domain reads GAGVSQTPSNKVTEKGKYVELRCDPISGHTALYWYRQSLGQGPEFLIYFQGTGAADDSGLPNDRFFAVRPEGSVSTLKIQRTERGDSAVYLCASSRTGGSTDTQYFGPGTRLTVL.

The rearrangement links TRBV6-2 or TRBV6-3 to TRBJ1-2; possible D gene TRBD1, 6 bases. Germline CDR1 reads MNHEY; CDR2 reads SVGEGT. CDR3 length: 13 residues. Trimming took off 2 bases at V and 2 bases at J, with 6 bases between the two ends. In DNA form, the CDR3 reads TGTGCCAGCAGTTACCAGGGGAACTATGGCTACACCTTC. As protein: CASSYQGNYGYTF.

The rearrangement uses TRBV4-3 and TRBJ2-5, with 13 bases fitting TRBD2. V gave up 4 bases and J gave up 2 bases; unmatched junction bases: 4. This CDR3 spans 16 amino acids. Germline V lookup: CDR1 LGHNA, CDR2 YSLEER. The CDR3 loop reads CASSPGLAGLQETQYF. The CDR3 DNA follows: TGCGCCAGCAGCCCGGGACTAGCGGGGCTGCAAGAGACCCAGTACTTC.

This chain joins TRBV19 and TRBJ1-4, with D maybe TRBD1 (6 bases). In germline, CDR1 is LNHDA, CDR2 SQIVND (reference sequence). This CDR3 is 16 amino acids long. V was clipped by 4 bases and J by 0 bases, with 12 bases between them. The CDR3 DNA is TGTGCCAGTAGTACCCCGCGACAGGCAACTAATGAAAAACTGTTTTTT. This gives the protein CASSTPRQATNEKLFF.

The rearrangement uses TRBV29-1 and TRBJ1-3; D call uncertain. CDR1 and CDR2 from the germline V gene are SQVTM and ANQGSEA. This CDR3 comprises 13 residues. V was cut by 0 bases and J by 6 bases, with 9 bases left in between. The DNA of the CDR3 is TGCAGCGTTGAAGATAGTTTTAAAAACACCATATATTTT. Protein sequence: CSVEDSFKNTIYF.

Written as DNA, the CDR3 is TGTGCCAGCTCACCGGGACAGGAGTATGGCTACACCTTC. Its protein is CASSPGQEYGYTF. J is TRBJ1-2 and V is TRBV18; 8 bases fit TRBD1. This CDR3 contains 13 residues. V lost 3 bases and J lost 5; bases outside the gene matches: 2. The V gene's germline CDR1 is KGHSH and CDR2 LQKENI.

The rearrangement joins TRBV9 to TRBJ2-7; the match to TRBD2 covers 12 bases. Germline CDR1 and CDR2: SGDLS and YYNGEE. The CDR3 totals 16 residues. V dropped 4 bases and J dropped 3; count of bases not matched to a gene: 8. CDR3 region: CASSQGLAGGYYEQYF. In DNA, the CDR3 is TGTGCCAGCAGCCAGGGCCTAGCGGGGGGGTACTACGAGCAGTACTTC.

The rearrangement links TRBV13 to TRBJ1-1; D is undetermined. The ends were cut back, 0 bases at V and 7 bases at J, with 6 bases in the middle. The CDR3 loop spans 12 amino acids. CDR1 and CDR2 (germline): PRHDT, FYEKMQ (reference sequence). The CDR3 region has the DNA TGTGCCAGCAGCTTAGGTCTGCGTGAAGCTTTCTTT. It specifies CASSLGLREAFF.

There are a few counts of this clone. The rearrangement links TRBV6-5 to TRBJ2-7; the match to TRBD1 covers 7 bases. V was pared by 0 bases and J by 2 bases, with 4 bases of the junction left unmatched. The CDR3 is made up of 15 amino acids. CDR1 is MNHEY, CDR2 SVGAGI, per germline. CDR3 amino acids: CASSYSVTGPYEQYF. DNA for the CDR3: TGTGCCAGCAGTTACTCGGTGACAGGGCCCTACGAGCAGTACTTC.

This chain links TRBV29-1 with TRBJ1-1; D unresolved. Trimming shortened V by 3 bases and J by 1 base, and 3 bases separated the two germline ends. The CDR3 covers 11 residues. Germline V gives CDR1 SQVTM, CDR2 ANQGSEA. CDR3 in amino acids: CSVDGNTEAFF. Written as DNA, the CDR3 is TGCAGCGTTGACGGGAACACTGAAGCTTTCTTT.

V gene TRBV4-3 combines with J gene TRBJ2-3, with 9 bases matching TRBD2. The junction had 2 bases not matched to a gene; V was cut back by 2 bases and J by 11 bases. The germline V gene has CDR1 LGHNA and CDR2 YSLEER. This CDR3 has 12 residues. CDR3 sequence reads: CASSQSGGKQYF. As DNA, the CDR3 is TGCGCCAGCAGCCAAAGCGGGGGGAAGCAGTATTTT.

This chain's CDR3 is CASSPTGPPYEQYF. CDR3 bases: TGTGCCAGCAGCCCGACAGGCCCCCCCTACGAGCAGTACTTC. The rearrangement joins TRBV7-9 to TRBJ2-7; maybe TRBD1 (6 bases). Trimming stripped 5 bases from V and 2 bases from J, with 13 bases between. This CDR3 spans 14 amino acids. Germline-derived CDR1 and CDR2 are SEHNR and FQNEAQ (reference sequence).

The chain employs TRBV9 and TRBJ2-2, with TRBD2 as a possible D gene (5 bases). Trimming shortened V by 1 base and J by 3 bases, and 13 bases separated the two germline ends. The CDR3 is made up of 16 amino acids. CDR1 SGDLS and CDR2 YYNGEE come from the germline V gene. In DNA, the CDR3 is TGTGCCAGCAGCGTAAATTGGAGGACGGACACCGGGGAGCTGTTTTTT. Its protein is CASSVNWRTDTGELFF. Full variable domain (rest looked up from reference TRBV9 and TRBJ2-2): DSGVTQTPKHLITATGQRVTLRCSPRSGDLSVYWYQQSLDQGLQFLIQYYNGEERAKGNILERFSAQQFPDLHSELNLSSLELGDSALYFCASSVNWRTDTGELFFGEGSRLTVL.

CDR3 coding DNA: TGTGCCAGCACCCAACCAGGACTAGCGGGGTATGAGCAGTTCTTC. Translation gives CASTQPGLAGYEQFF. V usage is TRBV7-9 and J usage is TRBJ2-1; TRBD2 agrees at 12 bases. V trimming: 7 bases; J trimming: 8 bases; junction bases outside the gene matches: 9. The germline gives CDR1 SEHNR, CDR2 FQNEAQ (reference sequence). CDR3 length equals 15 residues.

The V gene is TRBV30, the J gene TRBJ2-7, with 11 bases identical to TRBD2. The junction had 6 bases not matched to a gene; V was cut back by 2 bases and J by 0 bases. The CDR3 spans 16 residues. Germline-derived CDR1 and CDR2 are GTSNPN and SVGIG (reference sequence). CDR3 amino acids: CAWSLRLAGYSYEQYF. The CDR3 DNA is TGTGCCTGGAGTTTAAGACTAGCGGGGTACTCCTACGAGCAGTACTTC.

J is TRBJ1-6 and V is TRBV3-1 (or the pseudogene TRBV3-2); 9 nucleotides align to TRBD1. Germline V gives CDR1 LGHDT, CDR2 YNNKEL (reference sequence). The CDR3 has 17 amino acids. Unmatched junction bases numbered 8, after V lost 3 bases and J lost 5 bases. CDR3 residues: CASSHRSTGGDNSPLHF. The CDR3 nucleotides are TGTGCCAGCAGCCACCGATCGACAGGGGGGGATAATTCACCCCTCCACTTT.

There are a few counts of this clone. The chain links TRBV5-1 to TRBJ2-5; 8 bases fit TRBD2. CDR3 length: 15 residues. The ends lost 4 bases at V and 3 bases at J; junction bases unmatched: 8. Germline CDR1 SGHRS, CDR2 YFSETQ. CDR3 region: CASSTLGTREETQYF. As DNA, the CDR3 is TGCGCCAGCAGCACCCTAGGGACTAGAGAAGAGACCCAGTACTTC.

Here the CDR3 DNA reads TGTGCCAGCAGAGTGAACAACCAAGGGGCCTACGAGCAGTACTTC. The encoded protein is CASRVNNQGAYEQYF. This sequence joins TRBV7-2 and TRBJ2-7; D may be TRBD1 (5 bases). Trimming took 6 bases from V and 2 from J, leaving 17 bases between them. Germline values: CDR1 SGHTA, CDR2 FQGNSA. This CDR3 is 15 amino acids long.

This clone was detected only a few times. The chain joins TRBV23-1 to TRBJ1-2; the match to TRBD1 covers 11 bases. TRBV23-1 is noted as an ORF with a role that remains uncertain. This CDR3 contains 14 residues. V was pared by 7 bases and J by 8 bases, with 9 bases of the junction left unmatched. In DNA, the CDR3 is TGCGCCAGCACTCCCGGACAGGGGGCAGCCGGCTACACCTTC. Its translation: CASTPGQGAAGYTF.

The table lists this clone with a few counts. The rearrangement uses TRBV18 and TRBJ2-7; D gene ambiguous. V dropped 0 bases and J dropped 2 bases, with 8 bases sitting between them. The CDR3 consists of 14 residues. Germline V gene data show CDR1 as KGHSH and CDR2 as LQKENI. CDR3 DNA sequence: TGTGCCAGCTCACCACCCCTGGCACCCTACGAGCAGTACTTC. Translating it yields CASSPPLAPYEQYF.

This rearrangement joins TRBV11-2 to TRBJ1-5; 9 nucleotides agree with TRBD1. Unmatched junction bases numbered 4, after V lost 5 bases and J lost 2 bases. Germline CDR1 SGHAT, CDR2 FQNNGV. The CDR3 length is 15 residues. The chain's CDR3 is CASSIGQGRNQPQHF. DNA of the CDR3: TGTGCCAGCAGCATTGGACAGGGGCGCAATCAGCCCCAGCATTTT.

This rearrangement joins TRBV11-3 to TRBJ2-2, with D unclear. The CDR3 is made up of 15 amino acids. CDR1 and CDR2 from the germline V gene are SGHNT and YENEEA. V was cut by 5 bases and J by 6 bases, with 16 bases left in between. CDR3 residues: CASSPLIKRSGELFF. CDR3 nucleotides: TGTGCCAGCAGCCCCCTGATCAAGAGGTCCGGGGAGCTGTTTTTT. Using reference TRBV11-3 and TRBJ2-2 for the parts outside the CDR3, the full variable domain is EAGVVQSPRYKIIEKKQPVAFWCNPISGHNTLYWYLQNLGQGPELLIRYENEEAVDDSQLPKDRFSAERLKGVDSTLKIQPAELGDSAVYLCASSPLIKRSGELFFGEGSRLTVL.

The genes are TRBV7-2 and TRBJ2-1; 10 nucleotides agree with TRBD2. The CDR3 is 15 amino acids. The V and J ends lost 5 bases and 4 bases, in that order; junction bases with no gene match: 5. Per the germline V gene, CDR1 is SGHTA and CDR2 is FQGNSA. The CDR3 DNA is TGTGCCAGCAGCCCCTGGACTAGCGGTTACAATGAGCAGTTCTTC. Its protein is CASSPWTSGYNEQFF.

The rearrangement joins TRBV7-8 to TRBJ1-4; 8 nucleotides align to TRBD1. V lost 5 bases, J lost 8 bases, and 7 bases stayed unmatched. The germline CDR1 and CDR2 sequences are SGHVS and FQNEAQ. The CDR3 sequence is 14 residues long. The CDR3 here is CASSRLTGEEKLFF. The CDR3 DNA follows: TGTGCCAGCAGCCGTCTGACAGGGGAGGAAAAACTGTTTTTT.

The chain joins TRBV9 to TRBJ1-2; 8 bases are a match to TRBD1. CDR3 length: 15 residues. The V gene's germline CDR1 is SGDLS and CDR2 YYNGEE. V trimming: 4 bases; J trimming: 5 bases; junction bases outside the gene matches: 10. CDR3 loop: CASSPRQTGVYGYTF. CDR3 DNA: TGTGCCAGCAGCCCCCGTCAGACAGGGGTTTATGGCTACACCTTC.

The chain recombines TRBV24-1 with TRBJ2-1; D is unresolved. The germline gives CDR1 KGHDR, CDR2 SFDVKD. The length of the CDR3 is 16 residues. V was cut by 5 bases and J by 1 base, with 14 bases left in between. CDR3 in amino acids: CATSGLRARSYNEQFF. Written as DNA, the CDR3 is TGTGCCACCAGTGGACTGAGAGCGAGGTCCTACAATGAGCAGTTCTTC.

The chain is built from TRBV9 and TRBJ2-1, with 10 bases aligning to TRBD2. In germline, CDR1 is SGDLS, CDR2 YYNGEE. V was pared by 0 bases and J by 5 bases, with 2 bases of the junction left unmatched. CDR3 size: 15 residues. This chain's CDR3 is CASSVESGRDNEQFF. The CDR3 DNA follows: TGTGCCAGCAGCGTAGAAAGCGGGAGGGACAATGAGCAGTTCTTC. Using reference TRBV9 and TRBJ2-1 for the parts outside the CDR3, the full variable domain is DSGVTQTPKHLITATGQRVTLRCSPRSGDLSVYWYQQSLDQGLQFLIQYYNGEERAKGNILERFSAQQFPDLHSELNLSSLELGDSALYFCASSVESGRDNEQFFGPGTRLTVL.

The CDR3 protein is CASSIGGGPYEQYF. In nucleotides, the CDR3 is TGTGCCAGTAGTATTGGTGGAGGACCCTACGAGCAGTACTTC. J is TRBJ2-7 and V is TRBV19; a possible D gene is TRBD2 (5 bases). Trimming stripped 3 bases from V and 2 bases from J, with 11 bases between. The CDR3 is made up of 14 amino acids. Germline CDR1 and CDR2: LNHDA and SQIVND (reference sequence).